The source of this TCR beta chain is a study of molecular identifiers for immune sequencing clone quantification. The germline V gene encodes CDR1 DFQATT and CDR2 SNEGSKA (reference sequence). The CDR3 contains 14 residues. The CD8+CD4-CCR7+CD45RA+ phenotype defined the sorted naive CD8 T cells. TCRdb used MiXCR to reprocess the PCR reads, holding one entry per CDR3 protein. The sample lists about 510,000 distinct CDR3 sequences; around 23% were seen once. On this clonotype: Germline is not matched at one junction end, which may reflect a read error.

Sequencing input: naive CD8+ T cells from blood, with Jurkat cell RNA spiked in. Regarding subset: FACS-sorted CD8+CD4-CCR7+CD45RA+ naive T cells. The chain uses TRBV20-1 and TRBJ2-2; TRBD1 or TRBD2 may be the D gene (5 bases each). The TCR originated in a human donor in good health. Some libraries in this study had Jurkat cell RNA spiked in. Written as DNA, the CDR3 is TGCAGTGCTAGTCAGGGACCGAACGCCGGGGAGCTGTTTTTT. Its protein is CSASQGPNAGELFF.